The next 5 T cell receptor beta chains were all read from a single sample in a study of cytomegalovirus exposure and HLA in healthy donors. Researchers ran the PCR with 60 Vbeta and 13 Jbeta primers. This table comes from immunoSEQ multiplex PCR, and its TCRdb copy is limited to in-frame clones, with some not included. The data show about 130,000 clones, with approximately 78% seen just once and roughly 3.5% held by the top ten. The sequencing input was PBMCs. The receptors originated from a man aged 35-49 years in good health and CMV-seronegative.

The chain links TRBV7-2 to TRBJ2-7; D possibly corresponds to TRBD1 (5 bases). Trimming left V 5 bases short and J 0 bases short, with 14 bases between. Germline CDR1 is SGHTA and CDR2 is FQGNSA. CDR3 size: 15 residues. CDR3 protein: CASSHFDSPSYEQYF. CDR3 bases: TGTGCCAGCAGCCATTTCGACAGCCCCTCCTACGAGCAGTACTTC.

The CDR3: CASSESRKGRDSQYF. The CDR3, as DNA: TGTGCCAGCAGTGAATCACGGAAGGGTCGGGACAGTCAGTACTTC. The chain has TRBV25-1 and TRBJ2-4; 7 positions match TRBD1. CDR1 is MGHDK and CDR2 is SYGVNS in the germline V gene. J lost 12 bases, V lost 1 base, and 12 bases had no gene match. CDR3 length: 15 residues.

The chain links TRBV5-1 to TRBJ2-2; 9 bases are shared with TRBD1. Germline loops: CDR1 SGHRS, CDR2 YFSETQ. The CDR3 has 15 amino acids. The junction had 4 bases not matched to a gene; V was cut back by 2 bases and J by 5 bases. As DNA, the CDR3 is TGCGCCAGCAGCTTTGGGACAGGGACGACCGGGGAGCTGTTTTTT. It is translated as CASSFGTGTTGELFF.

The chain joins TRBV2 to TRBJ2-3; D unresolved. This CDR3 is 11 amino acids long. The ends were cut back, 8 bases at V and 5 bases at J, with 8 bases in the middle. Germline loops: CDR1 SNHLY, CDR2 FYNNEI. CDR3: CASEAEDTQYF. CDR3 in DNA: TGTGCCAGCGAGGCAGAAGATACGCAGTATTTT.

The rearrangement uses TRBV29-1 and TRBJ2-7; D might be TRBD1 (5 bases). Trimming took off 7 bases at V and 6 bases at J, with 19 bases between the two ends. Per the germline V gene, CDR1 is SQVTM and CDR2 is ANQGSEA. The CDR3 has 13 residues. Here the CDR3 reads CSAGFRAGIEQYF. The CDR3 DNA reads as TGCAGCGCCGGGTTCAGAGCAGGGATCGAGCAGTACTTC.